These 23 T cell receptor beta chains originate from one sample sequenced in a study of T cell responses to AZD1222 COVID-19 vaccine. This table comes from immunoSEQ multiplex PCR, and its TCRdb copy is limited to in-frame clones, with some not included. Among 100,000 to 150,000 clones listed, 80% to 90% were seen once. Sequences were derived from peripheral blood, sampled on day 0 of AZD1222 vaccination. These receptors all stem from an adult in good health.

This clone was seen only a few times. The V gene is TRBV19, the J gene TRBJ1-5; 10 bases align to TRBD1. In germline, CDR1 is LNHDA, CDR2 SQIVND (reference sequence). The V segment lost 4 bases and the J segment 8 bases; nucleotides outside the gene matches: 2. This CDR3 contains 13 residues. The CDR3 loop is CASSTDRGKPQHF. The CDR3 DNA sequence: TGTGCCAGTAGTACGGACAGGGGGAAGCCCCAGCATTTT. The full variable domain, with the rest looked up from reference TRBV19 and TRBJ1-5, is DGGITQSPKYLFRKEGQNVTLSCEQNLNHDAMYWYRQDPGQGLRLIYYSQIVNDFQKGDIAEGYSVSREKKESFPLTVTSAQKNPTAFYLCASSTDRGKPQHFGDGTRLSIL.

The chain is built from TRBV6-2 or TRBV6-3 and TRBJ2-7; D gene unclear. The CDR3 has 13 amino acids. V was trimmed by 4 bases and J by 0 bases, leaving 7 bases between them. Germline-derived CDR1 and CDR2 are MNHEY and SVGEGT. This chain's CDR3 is CASSWTVSYEQYF. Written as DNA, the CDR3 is TGTGCCAGCAGTTGGACGGTCTCCTACGAGCAGTACTTC.

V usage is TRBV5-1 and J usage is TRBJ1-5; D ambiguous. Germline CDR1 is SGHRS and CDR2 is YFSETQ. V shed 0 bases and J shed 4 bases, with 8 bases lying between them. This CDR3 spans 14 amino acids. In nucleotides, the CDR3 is TGCGCCAGCAGCTTGGCCGGGGAGAATCAGCCCCAGCATTTT. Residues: CASSLAGENQPQHF.

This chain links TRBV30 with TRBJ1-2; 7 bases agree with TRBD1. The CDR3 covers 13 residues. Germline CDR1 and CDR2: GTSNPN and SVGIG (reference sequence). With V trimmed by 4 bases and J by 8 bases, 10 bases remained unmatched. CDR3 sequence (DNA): TGTGCCTGGATAGGGGACAGAACTACCGGCTACACCTTC. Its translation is CAWIGDRTTGYTF.

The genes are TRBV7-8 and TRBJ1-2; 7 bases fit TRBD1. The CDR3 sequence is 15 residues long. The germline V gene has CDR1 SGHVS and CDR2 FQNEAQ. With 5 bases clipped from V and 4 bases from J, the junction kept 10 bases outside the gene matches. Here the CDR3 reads CASSPTQGERYGYTF. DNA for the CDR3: TGTGCCAGCAGCCCCACGCAGGGGGAACGCTATGGCTACACCTTC.

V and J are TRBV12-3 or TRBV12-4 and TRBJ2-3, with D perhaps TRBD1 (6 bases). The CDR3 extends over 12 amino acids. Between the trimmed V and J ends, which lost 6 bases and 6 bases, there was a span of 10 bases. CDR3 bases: TGTGCCAGCAGCCCAAGGGGGGATACGCAGTATTTT. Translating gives CASSPRGDTQYF.

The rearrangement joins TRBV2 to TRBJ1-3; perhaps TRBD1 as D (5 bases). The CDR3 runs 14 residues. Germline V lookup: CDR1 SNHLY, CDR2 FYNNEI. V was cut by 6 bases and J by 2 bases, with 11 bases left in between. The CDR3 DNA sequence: TGTGCCAGCAGCCCGACAGAAACTGGAAACACCATATATTTT. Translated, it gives CASSPTETGNTIYF.

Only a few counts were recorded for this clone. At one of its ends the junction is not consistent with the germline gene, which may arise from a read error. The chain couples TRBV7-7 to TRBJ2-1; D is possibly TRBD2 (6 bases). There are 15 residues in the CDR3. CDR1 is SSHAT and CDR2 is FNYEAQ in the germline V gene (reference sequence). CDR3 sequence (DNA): TGTGCTAGCAGCCCTGGGTCGGGAGTGGCTAATGAGCAGTTCTTC. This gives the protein CASSPGSGVANEQFF. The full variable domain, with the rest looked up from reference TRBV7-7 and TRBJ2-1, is GAGVSQSPRYKVTKRGQDVTLRCDPISSHATLYWYQQALGQGPEFLTYFNYEAQPDKSGLPSDRFSAERPEGSISTLTIQRTEQRDSAMYRCASSPGSGVANEQFFGPGTRLTVL.

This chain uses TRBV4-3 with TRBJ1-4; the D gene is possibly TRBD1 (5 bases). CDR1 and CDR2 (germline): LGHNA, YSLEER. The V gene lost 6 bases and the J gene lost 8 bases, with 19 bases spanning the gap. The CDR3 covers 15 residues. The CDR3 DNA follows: TGCGCCAGCAGTCCCGGGCTGGGTTCAGGGGAAAAACTGTTTTTT. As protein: CASSPGLGSGEKLFF.

The CDR3 loop is CASRISGQNQPQHF. DNA of the CDR3: TGTGCCAGTAGGATCTCGGGACAGAATCAGCCCCAGCATTTT. The J gene is TRBJ1-5, the V gene TRBV19, with TRBD1 matching 7 bases. The CDR3 has 14 amino acids. Per germline, CDR1 LNHDA and CDR2 SQIVND (reference sequence). V was clipped by 6 bases and J by 4 bases; unmatched bases: 6.

The CDR3 sequence: CASRTGGANTGELFF. Written as DNA, the CDR3 is TGCGCCAGCCGAACAGGGGGCGCGAACACCGGGGAGCTGTTTTTT. The chain employs TRBV5-1 and TRBJ2-2, with 9 bases matching TRBD1. CDR1 and CDR2 from the germline V gene are SGHRS and YFSETQ. This CDR3 is built from 15 residues. The junction had 4 bases not matched to a gene; V was cut back by 7 bases and J by 0 bases. The variable domain in full, with the rest retrieved from reference TRBV5-1 and TRBJ2-2, is KAGVTQTPRYLIKTRGQQVTLSCSPISGHRSVSWYQQTPGQGLQFLFEYFSETQRNKGNFPGRFSGRQFSNSRSEMNVSTLELGDSALYLCASRTGGANTGELFFGEGSRLTVL.

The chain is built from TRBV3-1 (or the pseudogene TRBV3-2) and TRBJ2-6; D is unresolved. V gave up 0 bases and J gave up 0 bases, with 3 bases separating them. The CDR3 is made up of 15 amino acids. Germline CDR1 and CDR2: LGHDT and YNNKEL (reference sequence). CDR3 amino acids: CASSQDTSGANVLTF. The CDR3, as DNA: TGTGCCAGCAGCCAAGATACCTCTGGGGCCAACGTCCTGACTTTC.

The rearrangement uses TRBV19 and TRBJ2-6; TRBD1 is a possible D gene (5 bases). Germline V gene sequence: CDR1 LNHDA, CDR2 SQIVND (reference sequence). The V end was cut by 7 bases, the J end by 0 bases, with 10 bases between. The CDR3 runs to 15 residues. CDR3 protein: CASIRDSSGANVLTF. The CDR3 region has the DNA TGTGCCAGTATCAGAGACAGCTCTGGGGCCAACGTCCTGACTTTC.

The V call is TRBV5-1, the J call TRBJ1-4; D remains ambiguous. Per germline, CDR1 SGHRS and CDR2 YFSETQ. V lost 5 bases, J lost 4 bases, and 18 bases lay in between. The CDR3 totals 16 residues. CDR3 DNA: TGCGCCAGCAGACCTTATGAACTTTCGGTTAATGAAAAACTGTTTTTT. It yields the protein CASRPYELSVNEKLFF.

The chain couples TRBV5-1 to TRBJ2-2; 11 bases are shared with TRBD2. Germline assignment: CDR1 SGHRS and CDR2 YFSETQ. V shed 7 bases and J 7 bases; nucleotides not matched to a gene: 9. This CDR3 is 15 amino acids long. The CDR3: CASLGLAGGGGELFF. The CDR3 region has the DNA TGCGCCAGCTTGGGGCTAGCGGGAGGTGGCGGGGAGCTGTTTTTT.

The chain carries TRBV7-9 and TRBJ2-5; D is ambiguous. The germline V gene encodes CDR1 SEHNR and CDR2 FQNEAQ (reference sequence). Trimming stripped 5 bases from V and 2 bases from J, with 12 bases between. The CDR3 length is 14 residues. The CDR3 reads CASSHRHVQETQYF. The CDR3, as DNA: TGTGCCAGCAGCCATAGACACGTGCAAGAGACCCAGTACTTC.

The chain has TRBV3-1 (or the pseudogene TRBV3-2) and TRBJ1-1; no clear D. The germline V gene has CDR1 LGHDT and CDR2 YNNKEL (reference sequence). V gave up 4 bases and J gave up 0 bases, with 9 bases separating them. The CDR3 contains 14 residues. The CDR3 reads CASSPSFLNTEAFF. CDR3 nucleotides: TGTGCCAGCAGCCCGTCTTTCCTGAACACTGAAGCTTTCTTT.

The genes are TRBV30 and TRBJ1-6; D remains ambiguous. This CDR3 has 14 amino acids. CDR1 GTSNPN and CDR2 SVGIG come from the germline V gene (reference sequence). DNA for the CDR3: TGTGCTTCAAAGGGATGGGTAGAGGGATCACCCCTCCACTTT. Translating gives CASKGWVEGSPLHF.

For the CDR3, the DNA is TGCGCCAGCGGGACAGGGGTTCCCTCCTACGAGCAGTACTTC. This sequence encodes CASGTGVPSYEQYF. The chain links TRBV5-1 to TRBJ2-7; 10 bases are a match to TRBD1. CDR3 length equals 14 residues. Germline V gives CDR1 SGHRS, CDR2 YFSETQ. After removal of 7 bases from V and 0 bases from J, the junction contained 4 bases not matched to a gene.

In DNA form, the CDR3 reads TGTGCCAGCCAGGAGGGGACAGGGACAAAGGGGGCAGCTTTCTTT. Its translation: CASQEGTGTKGAAFF. This rearrangement joins TRBV2 to TRBJ1-1; 9 bases match TRBD1. V lost 8 bases and J lost 10; bases outside the gene matches: 17. CDR3 length: 15 residues. Germline V gene sequence: CDR1 SNHLY, CDR2 FYNNEI. The variable domain in full, with the rest retrieved from reference TRBV2 and TRBJ1-1, is EPEVTQTPSHQVTQMGQEVILRCVPISNHLYFYWYRQILGQKVEFLVSFYNNEISEKSEIFDDQFSVERPDGSNFTLKIRSTKLEDSAMYFCASQEGTGTKGAAFFGQGTRLTVV.

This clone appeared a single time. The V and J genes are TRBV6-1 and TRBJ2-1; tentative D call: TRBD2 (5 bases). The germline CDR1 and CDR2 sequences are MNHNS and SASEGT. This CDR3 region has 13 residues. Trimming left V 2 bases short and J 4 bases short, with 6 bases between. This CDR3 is CASSETRYNEQFF. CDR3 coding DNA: TGTGCCAGCAGTGAAACTAGGTACAATGAGCAGTTCTTC.

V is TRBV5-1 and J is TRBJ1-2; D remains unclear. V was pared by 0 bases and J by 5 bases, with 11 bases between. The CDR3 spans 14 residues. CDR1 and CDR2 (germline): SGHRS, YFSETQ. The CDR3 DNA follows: TGCGCCAGCAGCTTGGCCCTTGAGGGATATGGCTACACCTTC. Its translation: CASSLALEGYGYTF.

The CDR3 protein is CASSPRQGYPDTQYF. The DNA of the CDR3 is TGTGCCAGCAGCCCAAGACAGGGCTACCCAGATACGCAGTATTTT. The rearrangement links TRBV3-1 (or the pseudogene TRBV3-2) to TRBJ2-3; 7 nucleotides agree with TRBD1. Germline CDR1 LGHDT, CDR2 YNNKEL (reference sequence). V gave up 4 bases and J gave up 4 bases; unmatched junction bases: 8. This CDR3 has 15 amino acids.